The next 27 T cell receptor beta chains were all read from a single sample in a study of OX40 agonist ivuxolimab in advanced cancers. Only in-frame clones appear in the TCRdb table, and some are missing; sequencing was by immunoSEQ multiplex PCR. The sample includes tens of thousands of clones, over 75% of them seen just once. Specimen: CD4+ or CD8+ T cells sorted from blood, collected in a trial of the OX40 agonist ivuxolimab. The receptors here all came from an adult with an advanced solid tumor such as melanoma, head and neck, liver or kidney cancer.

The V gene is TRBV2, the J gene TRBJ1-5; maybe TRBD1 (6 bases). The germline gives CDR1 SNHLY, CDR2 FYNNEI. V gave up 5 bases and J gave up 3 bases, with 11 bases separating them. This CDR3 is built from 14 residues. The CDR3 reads CASSWGQNNQPQHF. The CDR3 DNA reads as TGTGCCAGCAGTTGGGGACAAAACAATCAGCCCCAGCATTTT.

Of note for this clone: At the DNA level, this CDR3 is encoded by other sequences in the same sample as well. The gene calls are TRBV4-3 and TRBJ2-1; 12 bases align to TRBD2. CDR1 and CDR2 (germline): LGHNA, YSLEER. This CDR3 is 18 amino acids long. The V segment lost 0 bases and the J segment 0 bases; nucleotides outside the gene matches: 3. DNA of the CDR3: TGCGCCAGCAGCCAAGATCTAGCGGGGGGGGTCTCCTACAATGAGCAGTTCTTC. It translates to CASSQDLAGGVSYNEQFF.

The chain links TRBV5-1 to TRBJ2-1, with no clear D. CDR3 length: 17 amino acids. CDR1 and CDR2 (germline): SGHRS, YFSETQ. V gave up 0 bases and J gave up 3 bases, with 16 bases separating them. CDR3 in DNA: TGCGCCAGCAGCTTGGAATTACTACAGTCCATCTACAATGAGCAGTTCTTC. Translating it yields CASSLELLQSIYNEQFF.

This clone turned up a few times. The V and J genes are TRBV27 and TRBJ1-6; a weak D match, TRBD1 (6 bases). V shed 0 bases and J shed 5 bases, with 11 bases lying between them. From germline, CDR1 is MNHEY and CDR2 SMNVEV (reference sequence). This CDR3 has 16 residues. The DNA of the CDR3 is TGTGCCAGCAGTTTATCCCCCAAGGGGGATAATTCACCCCTCCACTTT. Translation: CASSLSPKGDNSPLHF.

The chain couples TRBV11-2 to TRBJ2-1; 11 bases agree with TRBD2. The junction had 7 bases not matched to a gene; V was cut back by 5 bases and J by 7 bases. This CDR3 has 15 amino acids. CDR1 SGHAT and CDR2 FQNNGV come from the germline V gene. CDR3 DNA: TGTGCCAGCAGCCCACTAGCGGGGGTCATAAATGAGCAGTTCTTC. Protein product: CASSPLAGVINEQFF.

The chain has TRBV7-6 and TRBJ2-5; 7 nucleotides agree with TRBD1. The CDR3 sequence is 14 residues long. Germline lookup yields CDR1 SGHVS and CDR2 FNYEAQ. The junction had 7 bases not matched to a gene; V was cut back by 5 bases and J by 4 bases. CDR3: CASSPQGGGETQYF. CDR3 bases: TGTGCCAGCAGCCCCCAAGGGGGCGGAGAGACCCAGTACTTC.

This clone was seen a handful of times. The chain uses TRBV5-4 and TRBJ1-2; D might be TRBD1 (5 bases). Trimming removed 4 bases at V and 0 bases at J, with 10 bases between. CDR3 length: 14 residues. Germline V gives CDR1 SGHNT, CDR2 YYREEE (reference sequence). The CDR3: CASSTDMTNYGYTF. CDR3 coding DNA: TGTGCCAGCAGCACGGACATGACTAACTATGGCTACACCTTC.

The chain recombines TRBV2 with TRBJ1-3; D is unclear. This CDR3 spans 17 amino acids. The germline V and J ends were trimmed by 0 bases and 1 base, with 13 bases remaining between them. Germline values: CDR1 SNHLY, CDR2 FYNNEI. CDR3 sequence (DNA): TGTGCCAGCAGTGAAGCGCCTATTAAAAGGTCTGGAAACACCATATATTTT. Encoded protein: CASSEAPIKRSGNTIYF.

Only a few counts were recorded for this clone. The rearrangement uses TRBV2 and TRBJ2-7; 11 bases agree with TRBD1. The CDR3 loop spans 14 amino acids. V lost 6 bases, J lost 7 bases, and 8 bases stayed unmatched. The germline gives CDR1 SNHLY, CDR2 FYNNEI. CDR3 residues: CASSGTGGRGEQYF. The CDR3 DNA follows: TGTGCCAGCAGCGGGACAGGGGGAAGAGGGGAGCAGTACTTC.

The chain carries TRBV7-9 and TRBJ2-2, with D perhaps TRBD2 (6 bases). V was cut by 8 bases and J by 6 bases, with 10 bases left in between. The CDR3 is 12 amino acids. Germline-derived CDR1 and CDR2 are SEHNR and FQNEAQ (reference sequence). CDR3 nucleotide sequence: TGTGCCAGCCCGGGAGAGTCCGGGGAGCTGTTTTTT. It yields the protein CASPGESGELFF. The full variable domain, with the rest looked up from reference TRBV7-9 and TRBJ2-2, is DTGVSQNPRHKITKRGQNVTFRCDPISEHNRLYWYRQTLGQGPEFLTYFQNEAQLEKSRLLSDRFSAERPKGSFSTLEIQRTEQGDSAMYLCASPGESGELFFGEGSRLTVL.

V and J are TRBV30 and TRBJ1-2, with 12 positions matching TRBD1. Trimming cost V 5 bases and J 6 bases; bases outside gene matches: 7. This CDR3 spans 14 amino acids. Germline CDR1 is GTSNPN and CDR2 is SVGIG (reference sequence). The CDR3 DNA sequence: TGTGCCTGGGGCGGGGACAGGGGGCAAGATGGCTACACCTTC. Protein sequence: CAWGGDRGQDGYTF.

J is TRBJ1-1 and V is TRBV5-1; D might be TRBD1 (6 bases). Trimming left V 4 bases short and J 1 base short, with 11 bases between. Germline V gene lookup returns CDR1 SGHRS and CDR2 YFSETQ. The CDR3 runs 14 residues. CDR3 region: CASSTRGRNTEAFF. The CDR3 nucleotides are TGCGCCAGCAGCACCAGGGGCCGGAACACTGAAGCTTTCTTT.

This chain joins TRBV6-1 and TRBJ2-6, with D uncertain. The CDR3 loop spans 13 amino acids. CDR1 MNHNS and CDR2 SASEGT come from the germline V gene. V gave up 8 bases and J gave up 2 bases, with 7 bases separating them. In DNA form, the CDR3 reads TGTGCCAGCGGATTCGCTGGGGCCAACGTCCTGACTTTC. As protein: CASGFAGANVLTF.

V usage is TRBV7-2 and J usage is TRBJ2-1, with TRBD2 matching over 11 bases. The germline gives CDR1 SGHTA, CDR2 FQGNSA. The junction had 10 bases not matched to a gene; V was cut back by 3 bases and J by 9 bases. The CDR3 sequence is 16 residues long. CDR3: CASSFRTSGPTGEQFF. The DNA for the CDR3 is TGTGCCAGCAGCTTTAGGACTAGCGGGCCCACAGGTGAGCAGTTCTTC.

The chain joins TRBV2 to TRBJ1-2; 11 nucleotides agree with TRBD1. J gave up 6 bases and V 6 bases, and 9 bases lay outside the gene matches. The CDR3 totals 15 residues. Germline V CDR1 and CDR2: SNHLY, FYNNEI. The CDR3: CASRYRTGGADGYTF. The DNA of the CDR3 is TGTGCCAGCAGATATCGGACAGGGGGCGCGGATGGCTACACCTTC.

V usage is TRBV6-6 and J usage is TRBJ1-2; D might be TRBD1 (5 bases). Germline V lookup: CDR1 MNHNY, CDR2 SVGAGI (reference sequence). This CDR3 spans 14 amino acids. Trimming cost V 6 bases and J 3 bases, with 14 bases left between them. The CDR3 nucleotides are TGTGCCAGCAGCCACGGGGGGGTCTACTATGGCTACACCTTC. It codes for CASSHGGVYYGYTF.

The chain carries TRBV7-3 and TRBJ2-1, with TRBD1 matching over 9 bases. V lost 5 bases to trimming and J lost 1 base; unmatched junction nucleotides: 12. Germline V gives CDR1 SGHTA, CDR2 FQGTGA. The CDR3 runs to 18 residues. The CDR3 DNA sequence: TGTGCCAGCAGCCCCACCCGGGACAGGGTGGCATCCTACAATGAGCAGTTCTTC. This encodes CASSPTRDRVASYNEQFF.

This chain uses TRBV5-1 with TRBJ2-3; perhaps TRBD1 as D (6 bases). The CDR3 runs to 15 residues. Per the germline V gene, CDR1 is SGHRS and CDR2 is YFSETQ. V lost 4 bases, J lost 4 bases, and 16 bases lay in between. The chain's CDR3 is CASSPGTSWADTQYF. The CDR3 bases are TGCGCCAGCAGCCCAGGGACAAGCTGGGCAGATACGCAGTATTTT. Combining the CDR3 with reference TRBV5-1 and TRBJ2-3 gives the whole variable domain KAGVTQTPRYLIKTRGQQVTLSCSPISGHRSVSWYQQTPGQGLQFLFEYFSETQRNKGNFPGRFSGRQFSNSRSEMNVSTLELGDSALYLCASSPGTSWADTQYFGPGTRLTVL.

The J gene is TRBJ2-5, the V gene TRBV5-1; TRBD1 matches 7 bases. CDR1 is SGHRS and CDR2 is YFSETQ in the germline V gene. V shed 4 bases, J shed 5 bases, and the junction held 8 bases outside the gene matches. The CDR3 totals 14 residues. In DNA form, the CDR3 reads TGCGCCAGCAGCCCCGGGACAGCTAGGGAGACCCAGTACTTC. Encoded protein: CASSPGTARETQYF.

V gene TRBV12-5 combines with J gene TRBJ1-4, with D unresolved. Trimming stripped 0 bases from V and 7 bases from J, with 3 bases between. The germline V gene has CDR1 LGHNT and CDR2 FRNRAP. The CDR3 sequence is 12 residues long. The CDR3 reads CASGLVREKLFF. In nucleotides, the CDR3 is TGTGCTAGTGGTTTGGTCCGTGAAAAACTGTTTTTT.

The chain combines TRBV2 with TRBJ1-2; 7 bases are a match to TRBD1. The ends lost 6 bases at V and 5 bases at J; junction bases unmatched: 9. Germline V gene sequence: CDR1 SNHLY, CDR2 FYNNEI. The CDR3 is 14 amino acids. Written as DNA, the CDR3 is TGTGCCAGCAGACTCCAGGGGGAGCGGTATGGCTACACCTTC. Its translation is CASRLQGERYGYTF.

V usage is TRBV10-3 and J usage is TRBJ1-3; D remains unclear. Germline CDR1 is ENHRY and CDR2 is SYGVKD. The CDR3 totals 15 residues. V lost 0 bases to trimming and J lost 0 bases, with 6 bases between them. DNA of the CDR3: TGTGCCATCAGTGAGTCTGGCCCCTCTGGAAACACCATATATTTT. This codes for CAISESGPSGNTIYF.

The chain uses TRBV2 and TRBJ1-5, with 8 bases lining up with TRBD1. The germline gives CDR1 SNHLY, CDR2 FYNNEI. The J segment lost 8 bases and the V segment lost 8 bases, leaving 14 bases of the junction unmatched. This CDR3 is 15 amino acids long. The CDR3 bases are TGTGCCAGCGAAAATGGCCGACAGGGGAGGGAGCCCCAGCATTTT. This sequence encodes CASENGRQGREPQHF.

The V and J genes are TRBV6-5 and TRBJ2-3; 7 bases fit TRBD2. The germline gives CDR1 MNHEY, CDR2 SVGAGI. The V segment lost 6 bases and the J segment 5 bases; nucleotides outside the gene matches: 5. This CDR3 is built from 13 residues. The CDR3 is CASRTGGGDTQYF. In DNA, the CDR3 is TGTGCCAGCAGAACGGGGGGAGGAGATACGCAGTATTTT.

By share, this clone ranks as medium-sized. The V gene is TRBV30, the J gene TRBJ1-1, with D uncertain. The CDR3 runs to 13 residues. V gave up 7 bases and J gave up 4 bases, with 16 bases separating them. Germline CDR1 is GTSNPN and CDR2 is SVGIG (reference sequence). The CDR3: CASIPREGTEAFF. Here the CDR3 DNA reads TGTGCCTCGATCCCGAGGGAGGGCACTGAAGCTTTCTTT.

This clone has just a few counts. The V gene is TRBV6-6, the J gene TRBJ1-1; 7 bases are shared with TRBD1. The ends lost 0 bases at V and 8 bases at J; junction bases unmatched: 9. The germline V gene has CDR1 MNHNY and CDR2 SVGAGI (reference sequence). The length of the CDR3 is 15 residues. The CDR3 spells CASSYSPRPGQEAFF. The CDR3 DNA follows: TGTGCCAGCAGTTACTCACCCCGACCGGGACAGGAAGCTTTCTTT.

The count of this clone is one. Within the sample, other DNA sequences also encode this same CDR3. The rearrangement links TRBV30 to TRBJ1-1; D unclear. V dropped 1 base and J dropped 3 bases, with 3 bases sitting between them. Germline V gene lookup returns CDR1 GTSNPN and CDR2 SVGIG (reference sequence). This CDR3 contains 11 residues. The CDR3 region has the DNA TGTGCCTGGAGTGGAGACACTGAAGCTTTCTTT. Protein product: CAWSGDTEAFF.